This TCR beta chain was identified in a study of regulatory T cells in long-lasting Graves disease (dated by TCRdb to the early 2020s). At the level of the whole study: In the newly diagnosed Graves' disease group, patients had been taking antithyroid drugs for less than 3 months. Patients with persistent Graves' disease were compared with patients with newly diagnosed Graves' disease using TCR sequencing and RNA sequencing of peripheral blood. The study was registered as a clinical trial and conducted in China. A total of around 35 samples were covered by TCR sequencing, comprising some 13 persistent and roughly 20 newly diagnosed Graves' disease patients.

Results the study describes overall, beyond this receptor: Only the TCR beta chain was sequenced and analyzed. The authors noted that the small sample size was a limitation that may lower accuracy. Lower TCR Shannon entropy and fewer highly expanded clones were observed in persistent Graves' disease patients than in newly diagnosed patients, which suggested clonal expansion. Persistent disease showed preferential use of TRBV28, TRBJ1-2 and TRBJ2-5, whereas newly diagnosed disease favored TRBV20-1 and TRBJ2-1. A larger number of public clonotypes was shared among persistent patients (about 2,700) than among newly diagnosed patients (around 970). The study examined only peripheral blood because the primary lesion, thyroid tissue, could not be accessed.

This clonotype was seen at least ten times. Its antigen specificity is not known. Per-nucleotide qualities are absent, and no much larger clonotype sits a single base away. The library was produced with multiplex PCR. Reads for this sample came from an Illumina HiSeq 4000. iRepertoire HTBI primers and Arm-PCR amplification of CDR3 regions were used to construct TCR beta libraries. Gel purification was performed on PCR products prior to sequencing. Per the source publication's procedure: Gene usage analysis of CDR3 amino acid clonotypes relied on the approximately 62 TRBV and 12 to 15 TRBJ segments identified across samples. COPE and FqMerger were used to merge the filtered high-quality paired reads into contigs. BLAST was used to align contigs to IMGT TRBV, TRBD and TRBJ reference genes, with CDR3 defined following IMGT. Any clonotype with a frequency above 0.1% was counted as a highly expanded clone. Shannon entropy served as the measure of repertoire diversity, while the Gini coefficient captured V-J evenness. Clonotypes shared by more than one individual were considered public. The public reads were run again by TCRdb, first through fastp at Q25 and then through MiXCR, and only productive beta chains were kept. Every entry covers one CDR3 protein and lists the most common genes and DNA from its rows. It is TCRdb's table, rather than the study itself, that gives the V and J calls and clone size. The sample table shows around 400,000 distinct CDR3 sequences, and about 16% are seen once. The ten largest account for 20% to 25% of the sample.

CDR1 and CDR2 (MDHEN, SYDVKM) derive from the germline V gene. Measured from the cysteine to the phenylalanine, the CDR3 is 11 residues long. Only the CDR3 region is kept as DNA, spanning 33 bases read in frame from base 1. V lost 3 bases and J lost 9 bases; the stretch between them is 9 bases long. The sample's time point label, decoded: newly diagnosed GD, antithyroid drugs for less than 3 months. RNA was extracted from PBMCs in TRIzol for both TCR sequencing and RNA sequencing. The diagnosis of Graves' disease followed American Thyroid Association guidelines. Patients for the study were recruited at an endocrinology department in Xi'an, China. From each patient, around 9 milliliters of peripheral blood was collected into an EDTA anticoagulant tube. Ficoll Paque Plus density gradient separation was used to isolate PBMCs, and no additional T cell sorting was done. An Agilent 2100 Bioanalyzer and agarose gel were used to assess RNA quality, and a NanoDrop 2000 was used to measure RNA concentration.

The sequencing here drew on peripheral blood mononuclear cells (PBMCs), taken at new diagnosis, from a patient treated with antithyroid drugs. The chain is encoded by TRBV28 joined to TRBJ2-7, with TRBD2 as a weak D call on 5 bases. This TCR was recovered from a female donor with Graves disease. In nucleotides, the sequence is TGTGCCAGCAGTTTCGGAGAGGGGCAGTACTTC. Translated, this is CASSFGEGQYF.